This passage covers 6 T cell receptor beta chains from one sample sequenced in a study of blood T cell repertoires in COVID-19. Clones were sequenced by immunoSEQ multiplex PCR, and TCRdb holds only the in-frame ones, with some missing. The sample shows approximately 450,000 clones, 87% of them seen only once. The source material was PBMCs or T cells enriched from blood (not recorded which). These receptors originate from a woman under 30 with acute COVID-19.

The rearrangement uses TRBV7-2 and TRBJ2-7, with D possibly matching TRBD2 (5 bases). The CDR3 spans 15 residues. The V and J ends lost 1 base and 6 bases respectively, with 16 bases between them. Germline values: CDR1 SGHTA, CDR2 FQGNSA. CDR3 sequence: CASSLVGLTRTEQYF. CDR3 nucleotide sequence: TGTGCCAGCAGCTTAGTAGGACTCACCCGGACCGAGCAGTACTTC.

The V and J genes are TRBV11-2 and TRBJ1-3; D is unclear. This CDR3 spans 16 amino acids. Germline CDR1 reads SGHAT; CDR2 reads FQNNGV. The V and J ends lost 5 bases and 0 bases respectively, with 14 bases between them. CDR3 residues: CASSLGGVRSGNTIYF. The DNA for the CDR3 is TGTGCCAGCAGCCTAGGAGGTGTACGCTCTGGAAACACCATATATTTT.

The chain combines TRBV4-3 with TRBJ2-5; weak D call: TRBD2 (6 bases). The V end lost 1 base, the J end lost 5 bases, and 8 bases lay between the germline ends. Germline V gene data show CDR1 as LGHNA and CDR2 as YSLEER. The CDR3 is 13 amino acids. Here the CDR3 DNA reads TGCGCCAGCAGCCAAGCGGCGGGGGAGACCCAGTACTTC. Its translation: CASSQAAGETQYF.

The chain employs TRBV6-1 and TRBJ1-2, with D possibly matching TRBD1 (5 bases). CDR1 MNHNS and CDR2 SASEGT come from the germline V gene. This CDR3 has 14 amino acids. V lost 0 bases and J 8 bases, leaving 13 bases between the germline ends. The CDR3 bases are TGTGCCAGCAGTGAAGCTTTAGGGGATGAGGGCTACACCTTC. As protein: CASSEALGDEGYTF.

The CDR3 DNA reads TGTGCCAGCAGCCAAGATTTAGCGGGAGAGACCCAGTACTTC. This gives the protein CASSQDLAGETQYF. The V and J genes are TRBV3-1 (or the pseudogene TRBV3-2) and TRBJ2-5; 7 nucleotides match TRBD2. Germline-derived CDR1 and CDR2 are LGHDT and YNNKEL (reference sequence). V lost 0 bases, J lost 4 bases, and 2 bases stayed unmatched. CDR3 size: 14 residues.

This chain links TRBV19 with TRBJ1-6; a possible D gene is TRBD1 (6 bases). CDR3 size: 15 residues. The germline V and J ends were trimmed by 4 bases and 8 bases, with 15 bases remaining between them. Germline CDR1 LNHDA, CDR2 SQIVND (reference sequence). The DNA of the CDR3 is TGTGCCAGTAGTAAACTCCAGGGGACCGATTCACCCCTCCACTTT. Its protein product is CASSKLQGTDSPLHF.